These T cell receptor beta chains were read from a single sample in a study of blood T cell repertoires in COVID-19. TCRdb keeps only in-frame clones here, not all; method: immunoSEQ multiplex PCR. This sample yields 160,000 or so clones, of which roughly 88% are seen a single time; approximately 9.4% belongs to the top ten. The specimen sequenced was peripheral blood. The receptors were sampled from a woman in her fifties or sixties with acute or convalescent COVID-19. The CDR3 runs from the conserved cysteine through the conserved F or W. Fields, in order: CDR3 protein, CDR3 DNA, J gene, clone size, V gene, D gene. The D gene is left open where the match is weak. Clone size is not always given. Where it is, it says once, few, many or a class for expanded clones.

CASSRTTGQGQNYEQYF TGTGCCAGCTCACGAACCACGGGACAGGGACAAAACTACGAGCAGTACTTC TRBJ2-7 . TRBV18 TRBD1
CTSSQGGDSVNTEAFF TGCACCAGCAGCCAAGGAGGGGACAGCGTGAACACTGAAGCTTTCTTT TRBJ1-1 . TRBV4-3 TRBD1
CSVVNDRGRSYGYTF TGCAGCGTCGTAAACGACAGGGGCCGAAGCTATGGCTACACCTTC TRBJ1-2 few TRBV29-1 TRBD1
CASSPNRQDYGYTF TGTGCCAGCAGCCCAAACCGACAAGACTATGGCTACACCTTC TRBJ1-2 . TRBV27 .
CASSLQPSGGGQEDEQFF TGTGCCAGCAGCTTACAACCATCGGGCGGGGGGCAAGAGGATGAGCAGTTCTTC TRBJ2-1 . TRBV7-2 TRBD2
CASSRIAGGLNNEQFF TGTGCCAGCAGCAGAATAGCGGGGGGCCTTAACAATGAGCAGTTCTTC TRBJ2-1 . TRBV7-2 TRBD2
CASSAPDRGPTGELFF TGCGCCAGCAGCGCACCGGACAGGGGACCCACCGGGGAGCTGTTTTTT TRBJ2-2 . TRBV5-1 TRBD1
CASSERRGHAEAFF TGCGCCAGCAGTGAGAGGAGGGGTCACGCTGAAGCTTTCTTT TRBJ1-1 . TRBV10-1 .
CASSQDLATGSDYGYTF TGTGCCAGCAGCCAAGATCTGGCAACAGGGTCTGACTATGGCTACACCTTC TRBJ1-2 . TRBV3-1/TRBV3-2 .
CASRPGTGHEKLFF TGTGCCAGCAGACCCGGGACAGGGCACGAAAAACTGTTTTTT TRBJ1-4 . TRBV7-2 TRBD1
CASSLASSGRRSTDTQYF TGTGCCAGCAGTTTAGCTTCTAGCGGGAGGCGTAGCACAGATACGCAGTATTTT TRBJ2-3 . TRBV28 TRBD2
CASSLAGQANEKLFF TGCGCCAGCAGCTTGGCAGGGCAGGCTAATGAAAAACTGTTTTTT TRBJ1-4 . TRBV5-1 .
CASSLDRSGTGNSPLHF TGTGCCAGCAGCTTAGATCGTTCTGGGACAGGGAATTCACCCCTCCACTTT TRBJ1-6 . TRBV11-2 TRBD1
CATSDSRGAGDEQYF TGTGCCACCAGTGATTCGCGGGGGGCGGGTGACGAGCAGTACTTC TRBJ2-7 few TRBV24-1 TRBD2
CAMGSTDRGTNYGYTF TGTGCCATGGGATCCACCGACAGGGGCACTAACTATGGCTACACCTTC TRBJ1-2 . TRBV10-3 TRBD1
CASSPTSGGQTDTQYF TGCGCCAGCAGCCCGACTAGCGGGGGCCAGACAGATACGCAGTATTTT TRBJ2-3 . TRBV5-1 TRBD2
CASSSTRGQNQPQHF TGTGCCAGCAGTTCAACGCGGGGACAGAATCAGCCCCAGCATTTT TRBJ1-5 . TRBV27 TRBD1
CASSIPRVEKLFF TGTGCCAGTAGTATCCCCAGGGTTGAAAAACTGTTTTTT TRBJ1-4 . TRBV19 .
CASTETSGGRGELFF TGTGCCAGCACCGAGACTAGCGGGGGACGCGGGGAGCTGTTTTTT TRBJ2-2 . TRBV7-3 TRBD2
CASSPAGTGRGYTF TGTGCCAGCAGTCCAGCCGGGACAGGGCGAGGCTACACCTTC TRBJ1-2 few TRBV6-2/TRBV6-3 TRBD1
CASSLSGTNEKLFF TGTGCCAGCAGCTTATCTGGCACAAATGAAAAACTGTTTTTT TRBJ1-4 . TRBV7-8 .
CASSLAGGPLNIQYF TGTGCCAGCAGCTTGGCGGGGGGGCCCCTAAACATTCAGTACTTC TRBJ2-4 . TRBV7-2 TRBD2
CASSLRGVKNIQYF TGTGCCAGCAGCCTTCGGGGGGTCAAAAACATTCAGTACTTC TRBJ2-4 once TRBV21-1 .
CASSFRQGYSGNTIYF TGCGCCAGCAGCTTTCGGCAGGGATACTCTGGAAACACCATATATTTT TRBJ1-3 . TRBV5-1 .
CASTSTPPGRENSPLHF TGTGCCAGCACCTCTACACCCCCGGGACGGGAGAATTCACCCCTCCACTTT TRBJ1-6 once TRBV4-2 .
CASSSQGTLANYGYTF TGTGCCAGCAGTTCCCAGGGCACCCTAGCTAACTATGGCTACACCTTC TRBJ1-2 . TRBV27 .
CASSPQGNPGYTF TGTGCCAGCAGCCCACAGGGGAACCCTGGCTACACCTTC TRBJ1-2 . TRBV7-9 TRBD1
CASSKGLAGGKQYF TGTGCCAGCAGTAAGGGACTAGCGGGAGGGAAGCAGTACTTC TRBJ2-7 . TRBV2 TRBD2
CASSQGRDSSGNEQFF TGTGCCAGCAGCCAGGGTCGAGACTCATCTGGCAATGAGCAGTTCTTC TRBJ2-1 . TRBV3-1/TRBV3-2 .
CASSGDRVGQPQHF TGTGCCAGCAGTGGGGACAGGGTCGGTCAGCCCCAGCATTTT TRBJ1-5 . TRBV27 TRBD1
CASRPGNYGYTF TGTGCCAGCAGGCCGGGTAACTATGGCTACACCTTC TRBJ1-2 . TRBV2 .
CASSLEAGLTEAFF TGCGCCAGCAGCTTGGAGGCAGGGCTCACTGAAGCTTTCTTT TRBJ1-1 few TRBV5-1 .
CASSPNPPPTGMAFF TGTGCCAGCTCACCAAACCCACCGCCAACGGGAATGGCTTTCTTT TRBJ1-1 . TRBV18 .
CASRRDSSSFYEQYF TGTGCCAGTAGACGGGACAGTAGTTCTTTCTACGAGCAGTACTTC TRBJ2-7 . TRBV19 TRBD1
CASSRRTSGRTYF TGTGCCAGCAGCCGACGGACTAGCGGGAGGACGTACTTC TRBJ2-5 few TRBV3-1/TRBV3-2 TRBD2
CASSLGRGYGYTF TGTGCCAGCAGTTTGGGCAGGGGCTATGGCTACACCTTC TRBJ1-2 . TRBV12-3/TRBV12-4 .
CASSLGSSGRGYTF TGTGCCAGCAGCTTAGGGTCCTCAGGGCGTGGCTACACCTTC TRBJ1-2 . TRBV7-2 .
CASSLRGGRETQYF TGTGCCAGCAGCTTAAGGGGGGGCCGAGAGACCCAGTACTTC TRBJ2-5 once TRBV7-9 .
CASRIPGAGGYTF TGTGCCAGCAGAATACCAGGGGCAGGTGGCTACACCTTC TRBJ1-2 few TRBV28 .
CASSPGGTGGIQPQHF TGTGCCAGCAGCCCAGGGGGGACAGGGGGCATCCAGCCCCAGCATTTT TRBJ1-5 . TRBV7-8 TRBD1
CASSLGTRGTTEAFF TGTGCCAGCAGCTTAGGGACCCGGGGAACCACTGAAGCTTTCTTT TRBJ1-1 . TRBV7-9 .